These T cell receptor beta chains were read from a single sample in a study of T-cell memory formation after mild COVID-19. TCRdb recomputed calls from the 5' RACE reads with MiXCR, one row per CDR3 protein. The table shows almost 550,000 distinct CDR3 sequences, with around 20% occurring only once. Sequencing was done on a sample of PBMCs or a T cell subset sorted from them (not recorded which). The receptors were sampled from an adult woman who had mild COVID-19 (a few samples of this study predate the infection). Cell type and time point are not known. CDR3s include the opening cysteine and the closing phenylalanine or tryptophan. The D gene is left open where the match is weak. The size entry is marked missing in some rows and otherwise reads once, few, many or a size class.

abundance: many
v_gene: TRBV20-1
d_gene: TRBD2
j_gene: TRBJ2-3
CDR3nt: TGCAGTGCTAGAGATCCGGGAGGTTCAGATACGCAGTATTTT
CDR3aa: CSARDPGGSDTQYF

abundance: NA
v_gene: TRBV2
d_gene: NA
j_gene: TRBJ2-3
CDR3nt: TGTGCCAGCAGTGCGGGGAGAGATACGCAGTATTTT
CDR3aa: CASSAGRDTQYF

abundance: NA
v_gene: TRBV28
d_gene: TRBD2
j_gene: TRBJ2-5
CDR3nt: TGTGCCAGCAGTGCCAGTGGACTAGTTCAGGAGACCCAGTACTTC
CDR3aa: CASSASGLVQETQYF

abundance: NA
v_gene: TRBV29-1
d_gene: NA
j_gene: TRBJ2-7
CDR3nt: TGCAGCGTTGAAGCGCCGGAGGGCAGGGAAGGCCACGAGCAGTACTTC
CDR3aa: CSVEAPEGREGHEQYF

abundance: few
v_gene: TRBV4-2
d_gene: TRBD2
j_gene: TRBJ2-3
CDR3nt: TGTGCCAGCAGCCAAGATTTGCGGGGGGTCCGGGATACGCAGTATTTT
CDR3aa: CASSQDLRGVRDTQYF

abundance: few
v_gene: TRBV6-5
d_gene: TRBD1
j_gene: TRBJ2-5
CDR3nt: TGTGCCAGCAGTCAGCTTCCGGGACAGGGAGAGACCCAGTACTTC
CDR3aa: CASSQLPGQGETQYF

abundance: NA
v_gene: TRBV5-1
d_gene: TRBD1
j_gene: TRBJ2-5
CDR3nt: TGCGCCAGCAGCTCATCCGGGACAGGGGCCCAGACCCAGTACTTC
CDR3aa: CASSSSGTGAQTQYF

abundance: few
v_gene: TRBV29-1
d_gene: NA
j_gene: TRBJ2-7
CDR3nt: TGCAGCGCCCGGGTAAACTACGAGCAGTACTTC
CDR3aa: CSARVNYEQYF

abundance: few
v_gene: TRBV3-1
d_gene: NA
j_gene: TRBJ1-1
CDR3nt: TGTGCCAGCAGCCAAGCCCTTACGAACACTGAAGCTTTCTTT
CDR3aa: CASSQALTNTEAFF

abundance: NA
v_gene: TRBV6-2/TRBV6-3
d_gene: NA
j_gene: TRBJ2-7
CDR3nt: TGTGCCAGCAGAAAGACGGCCAGCTCCTACGAGCAGTACTTC
CDR3aa: CASRKTASSYEQYF

abundance: many
v_gene: TRBV5-1
d_gene: NA
j_gene: TRBJ1-1
CDR3nt: TGCGCCAGCAGCTCGGGACACACGGAAGCTTTCTTT
CDR3aa: CASSSGHTEAFF

abundance: few
v_gene: TRBV7-2
d_gene: NA
j_gene: TRBJ2-2
CDR3nt: TGTGCCAGCAGCTTAGGTTTGTTCGACAGAGCGAACACCGGGGAGCTGTTTTTT
CDR3aa: CASSLGLFDRANTGELFF

abundance: few
v_gene: TRBV4-2
d_gene: TRBD1
j_gene: TRBJ1-3
CDR3nt: TGTGCCAGCAGTCAGGGGGCTTACGGAAACACCATATATTTT
CDR3aa: CASSQGAYGNTIYF

abundance: few
v_gene: TRBV5-4
d_gene: TRBD2
j_gene: TRBJ2-7
CDR3nt: TGTGCCAGCAGAGTCGGGACTAGCGACGGGTCCGAGCAGTACTTC
CDR3aa: CASRVGTSDGSEQYF

abundance: few
v_gene: TRBV20-1
d_gene: TRBD1
j_gene: TRBJ2-7
CDR3nt: TGCAGTGCTAGAGACTCGGGACAGGGAAGCGGATACGAGCAGTACTTC
CDR3aa: CSARDSGQGSGYEQYF

abundance: NA
v_gene: TRBV9
d_gene: NA
j_gene: TRBJ2-1
CDR3nt: TGTGCCAGCAGCGTAGGGGCGGGAAGCTCCTACAATGAGCAGTTCTTC
CDR3aa: CASSVGAGSSYNEQFF

abundance: NA
v_gene: TRBV15
d_gene: NA
j_gene: TRBJ2-5
CDR3nt: TGTGCCACCAATAACTACAGGGACCGGGAGACCCAGTACTTC
CDR3aa: CATNNYRDRETQYF

abundance: NA
v_gene: TRBV29-1
d_gene: NA
j_gene: TRBJ2-7
CDR3nt: TGCAGCGTTGTTTCCGTAACCTCGGGCCGCAGGTCCTACGAGCAGTACTTC
CDR3aa: CSVVSVTSGRRSYEQYF